The 18 T cell receptor beta chains below come from one sample, sequenced in a study of regulatory T cells in long-lasting Graves disease. Construction of the TCR beta libraries employed iRepertoire HTBI primers in conjunction with Arm-PCR of CDR3 regions. Using its own MiXCR run on the multiplex PCR reads, TCRdb lists one record per CDR3 protein. The sample has about 660,000 distinct CDR3 sequences, about 30% seen once. Documented time point: persistent/refractory GD, antithyroid drugs over 5 years with positive TRAb. The TCR library used RNA extracted from PBMCs. The sequenced sample was peripheral blood mononuclear cells (PBMCs), obtained when the disease was refractory, from a patient treated with antithyroid drugs. The receptors here all came from a female donor with Graves disease.

This clonotype was counted a few times. CDR3 residues: CSAARPPPKKTQYF. CDR3 coding DNA: TGCAGTGCAGCCCGACCTCCCCCTAAGAAGACCCAGTACTTC. V usage is TRBV20-1 and J usage is TRBJ2-5; unclear D gene. The germline V gene has CDR1 DFQATT and CDR2 SNEGSKA (reference sequence). This CDR3 has 14 amino acids. Trimming took off 6 bases at V and 6 bases at J, with 20 bases between the two ends.

This rearrangement joins TRBV27 to TRBJ1-1; 9 positions agree with TRBD1. Trimming at V came to 8 bases and at J to 5 bases, leaving 15 bases not matched to a gene. This CDR3 comprises 16 residues. Germline assignment: CDR1 MNHEY and CDR2 SMNVEV (reference sequence). DNA for the CDR3: TGTGCCAGCTCACCAACCGGGACAGGGCCCGGGACTGAAGCTTTCTTT. Protein product: CASSPTGTGPGTEAFF.

This clonotype was seen just once. V gene TRBV29-1 combines with J gene TRBJ2-1; D is ambiguous. The end of the DNA aligns better with TRBJ2-7, so the J call may be wrong. This CDR3 contains 12 residues. Germline CDR1 and CDR2: SQVTM and ANQGSEA. The CDR3 reads CSVRGRTDEQYF. CDR3 in DNA: TGCAGCGTAAGAGGACGGACGGACGAGCAGTACTTC.

The genes are TRBV29-1 and TRBJ1-1; no reliable D call. Germline V lookup: CDR1 SQVTM, CDR2 ANQGSEA. The germline V and J ends were trimmed by 7 bases and 2 bases, with 11 bases remaining between them. This CDR3 contains 12 residues. The CDR3 sequence is CSGMVGNTEAFF. CDR3 DNA sequence: TGCAGCGGCATGGTTGGAAACACTGAAGCTTTCTTT.

The chain couples TRBV30 to TRBJ2-7; D is uncertain. The germline V gene encodes CDR1 GTSNPN and CDR2 SVGIG (reference sequence). The CDR3 totals 12 residues. The V end lost 1 base, the J end lost 2 bases, and 6 bases lay between the germline ends. This CDR3 reads CAWSEVTYEQYF. DNA for the CDR3: TGTGCCTGGAGTGAGGTTACCTACGAGCAGTACTTC.

V and J are TRBV20-1 and TRBJ2-5, with 11 nucleotides matching TRBD2. V gave up 2 bases and J gave up 5 bases; unmatched junction bases: 7. Germline CDR1 is DFQATT and CDR2 is SNEGSKA (reference sequence). The CDR3 runs to 15 residues. CDR3 bases: TGCAGTGCTAGACCGGGACTAGCGGCGGGGGAGACCCAGTACTTC. Encoded protein: CSARPGLAAGETQYF.

The rearrangement joins TRBV6-1 to TRBJ1-1; D gene unclear. Trimming left V 5 bases short and J 9 bases short, with 16 bases between. The germline CDR1 and CDR2 sequences are MNHNS and SASEGT. There are 13 residues in the CDR3. DNA for the CDR3: TGTGCCAGCAGTCCGTTGACACGGCCCAAAGCTTTCTTT. Protein product: CASSPLTRPKAFF.

The chain employs TRBV27 and TRBJ1-1; 7 bases align to TRBD1. The trim removed 7 bases at V and 7 bases at J, leaving 12 bases unmatched. The CDR3 totals 14 residues. Germline V gene sequence: CDR1 MNHEY, CDR2 SMNVEV (reference sequence). The CDR3 here is CASKGAELSVEAFF. The CDR3 region has the DNA TGTGCCAGCAAGGGGGCAGAACTGTCCGTTGAAGCTTTCTTT.

J is TRBJ1-1 and V is TRBV6-1; a weak D match, TRBD1 (5 bases). The V end was cut by 4 bases, the J end by 6 bases, with 12 bases between. CDR3 size: 13 residues. Germline CDR1 and CDR2: MNHNS and SASEGT. The CDR3 is CASSAGGLSEAFF. CDR3 bases: TGTGCCAGCAGTGCCGGGGGACTTTCTGAAGCTTTCTTT.

This chain links TRBV6-2 or TRBV6-3 with TRBJ2-7, with D uncertain. The CDR3 is 13 amino acids. CDR1 and CDR2 (germline): MNHEY, SVGEGT. V was shortened by 0 bases and J by 3 bases, with 6 bases between the two germline ends. CDR3 loop: CASSYSRDYEQYF. The CDR3 nucleotides read TGTGCCAGCAGTTACTCCCGCGACTACGAGCAGTACTTC.

This clonotype has only one observation. The CDR3, as DNA: TGTGCCAGCAGTTTAACGCCAGGCTCTGGAAACACCATATATTTT. It yields the protein CASSLTPGSGNTIYF. V gene TRBV27 combines with J gene TRBJ1-3, with D unresolved. The germline CDR1 and CDR2 sequences are MNHEY and SMNVEV (reference sequence). The CDR3 covers 15 residues. The V gene lost 2 bases and the J gene lost 0 bases, with 8 bases spanning the gap.

This clonotype was detected a few times. This chain joins TRBV30 and TRBJ1-5; 9 bases align to TRBD1. The CDR3 runs 13 residues. Germline CDR1 GTSNPN, CDR2 SVGIG (reference sequence). V gave up 3 bases and J gave up 4 bases; unmatched junction bases: 1. In nucleotides, the CDR3 is TGTGCCTGGAGGGGACAGGGAAATCAGCCCCAGCATTTT. It encodes CAWRGQGNQPQHF.

This clonotype has a count of ten or more. This chain uses TRBV19 with TRBJ1-5, with D maybe TRBD1 (5 bases). Germline V CDR1 and CDR2: LNHDA, SQIVND (reference sequence). This CDR3 is 12 amino acids long. Trimming pared 7 bases from V and 7 bases from J, leaving 11 bases between. CDR3 DNA: TGTGCCAGTAAGCAGGGAAGGCAGCCCCAGCATTTT. Translated: CASKQGRQPQHF.

The chain joins TRBV5-1 to TRBJ2-3; D gene ambiguous. V was shortened by 6 bases and J by 4 bases, with 9 bases between the two germline ends. Germline V gene sequence: CDR1 SGHRS, CDR2 YFSETQ. The CDR3 spans 12 residues. The CDR3 protein is CASKPGADTQYF. The CDR3 nucleotides are TGCGCCAGCAAACCAGGCGCAGATACGCAGTATTTT.

Many counts were recorded for this clonotype. This chain joins TRBV2 and TRBJ2-7; TRBD1 might be the D (5 bases). Germline-derived CDR1 and CDR2 are SNHLY and FYNNEI. This CDR3 contains 15 residues. V was pared by 1 base and J by 6 bases, with 16 bases between. This chain's CDR3 is CASSEVSGQGSEQYF. DNA of the CDR3: TGTGCCAGCAGTGAAGTTTCAGGCCAGGGAAGCGAGCAGTACTTC.

Here the CDR3 DNA reads TGTGCCAGCAGTTACTCGAACAGGGGTAGCAATCAGCCCCAGCATTTT. Residues: CASSYSNRGSNQPQHF. This chain joins TRBV6-5 and TRBJ1-5, with 7 bases that match TRBD1. CDR3 size: 16 residues. J lost 0 bases, V lost 0 bases, and 2 bases had no gene match. Germline V gene data show CDR1 as MNHEY and CDR2 as SVGAGI.

This clonotype showed up just a few times. The chain has TRBV19 and TRBJ1-5; D not resolved. The V gene's germline CDR1 is LNHDA and CDR2 SQIVND (reference sequence). The CDR3 contains 14 residues. The V and J ends lost 7 bases and 2 bases respectively, with 12 bases between them. This chain's CDR3 is CASTSLVGNQPQHF. The CDR3 DNA follows: TGTGCCAGTACCTCTCTTGTGGGCAATCAGCCCCAGCATTTT.

This clonotype appeared a few times. The V call is TRBV20-1, the J call TRBJ1-5; D remains ambiguous. Trimming took off 4 bases at V and 6 bases at J, with 16 bases between the two ends. CDR1 and CDR2 from the germline V gene are DFQATT and SNEGSKA (reference sequence). This CDR3 region has 14 residues. The CDR3 nucleotides read TGCAGTGCTACCCATACCCGGCCACTTCAGCCCCAGCATTTT. This encodes CSATHTRPLQPQHF.